Listed below are T cell receptor beta chains from one sample, sequenced in a study of regulatory T cells in long-lasting Graves disease. In TCRdb, the multiplex PCR reads were re-called with MiXCR into one record per CDR3 protein. The top ten clones hold approximately 25% of a sample with about 530,000 distinct CDR3 sequences, more than 15% of them seen once. The sample was also linked to a second study, of T cells in Graves' hyperthyroidism and ophthalmopathy.

The source material was peripheral blood mononuclear cells (PBMCs), sampled at new diagnosis, from a patient treated with antithyroid drugs. The receptors were gathered from a middle-aged woman with Graves disease. The CDR3 runs from the conserved cysteine through the conserved F or W. Fields, in order: D gene, J gene, clone size, V gene, CDR3 DNA, CDR3 protein. D genes are given only for firm matches. The size of a clone is reported for some rows only, either as once, few or many, or as a class for expanded clones.

>TRBD1|TRBJ2-7|few|TRBV6-5
TGTGCCAGCAGTTACGGGGGACAGGCCCTACTAGTGGAGCAGTACTTC
CASSYGGQALLVEQYF
>TRBD2|TRBJ2-7|many|TRBV28
TGTGCCAGCAAGGGGCCGGGGGGGAAGGGATACGAGCAGTACTTC
CASKGPGGKGYEQYF
>-|TRBJ1-5|-|TRBV6-1
TGTGCCAGCAGCCCGGGCTCAGGGTTAAGTCAGCCCCAGCATTTT
CASSPGSGLSQPQHF
>-|TRBJ2-2|few|TRBV12-3/TRBV12-4
TGTGCCAGCAGTTTCGGACCCAATCACGGGGAGCTGTTTTTT
CASSFGPNHGELFF
>-|TRBJ2-7|-|TRBV14
TGTGCCAGCAGCCAAGTATATTCCGGATTTAGCTCCTACGAGCAGTACTTC
CASSQVYSGFSSYEQYF
>TRBD1|TRBJ2-1|-|TRBV5-1
TGCGCCAGCAGCTATAAAACCGGGACAGGTTACAATGAGCAGTTCTTC
CASSYKTGTGYNEQFF
>-|TRBJ1-3|-|TRBV6-5
TGTGCCAGCAGTTACCATGGGGGCTCTGGAAACACCATATATTTT
CASSYHGGSGNTIYF
>-|TRBJ1-4|many|TRBV7-8
TGTGCCAGCAGCTCCGGCCGGGAAAAACTGTTTTTT
CASSSGREKLFF
>-|TRBJ2-7|many|TRBV20-1
TGCAGTGCTAGAGTCGGGGCCTCCTACGAGCAGTACTTC
CSARVGASYEQYF
>-|TRBJ1-5|few|TRBV4-1
TGCGCCAGCAGCCCCTCCCGGGGGCCCAATCAGCCCCAGCATTTT
CASSPSRGPNQPQHF